This T cell receptor (beta chain) is from a study of technical replicates of blood from four donors. Trimming pared 5 bases from V and 9 bases from J, leaving 8 bases between. Germline-derived CDR1 and CDR2 are LNHDA and SQIVND (reference sequence). The CDR3 runs 11 residues. Repertoires were generated with immunoSEQ multiplex PCR, while TCRdb's copy carries only in-frame clones and drops some. The sample consists of around 97,000 clones, about 96% of them appearing once. Sample: T cells isolated from PBMCs. The TCR was taken from a human donor in good health. V usage is TRBV19 and J usage is TRBJ2-1; D remains ambiguous. In DNA, the CDR3 is TGTGCCAGTAGTCGTAGAGGTGAGCAGTTCTTC. It is translated as CASSRRGEQFF. Supplemented by reference TRBV19 and TRBJ2-1, the full variable domain reads DGGITQSPKYLFRKEGQNVTLSCEQNLNHDAMYWYRQDPGQGLRLIYYSQIVNDFQKGDIAEGYSVSREKKESFPLTVTSAQKNPTAFYLCASSRRGEQFFGPGTRLTVL.